This T cell receptor (beta chain) was documented in a study of vaccination and CD4 T cells after COVID-19. Study background: Convalescent donors totaled six males and four females, including two who were Hispanic. Median time from COVID diagnosis to post-COVID sampling was about 100 days (35 to 161). Overall study results and limits: The authors identified 304 of 307 vaccine-specific clones in convalescent patients as spike mono-reactive.

Treatment defined: roughly 11-day PBMC culture with coronavirus spike peptide pools or control peptides (ViraFEST assay). Germline loops: CDR1 SQVTM, CDR2 ANQGSEA. The CDR3 spans 12 residues. The trim removed 7 bases at V and 6 bases at J, leaving 5 bases unmatched. The Oncomine TCR Beta short-read assay sequenced DNA from cultured CD4+ T cells. TCRdb re-called the PCR reads with MiXCR, one entry per CDR3 protein. The sample has more than 10,000 distinct CDR3 sequences; 73% are singletons. About this clonotype itself: Its target is not known.

This sequence was found in a human donor who had recovered from COVID-19. The source material was CD4+ T cells from blood, cultured in vitro. The V and J genes are TRBV29-1 and TRBJ2-2, with TRBD2 matching over 7 bases. The CDR3 here is CSGAAGAGELFF. In DNA, the CDR3 is TGCAGCGGCGCGGCGGGGGCCGGGGAGCTGTTTTTT.